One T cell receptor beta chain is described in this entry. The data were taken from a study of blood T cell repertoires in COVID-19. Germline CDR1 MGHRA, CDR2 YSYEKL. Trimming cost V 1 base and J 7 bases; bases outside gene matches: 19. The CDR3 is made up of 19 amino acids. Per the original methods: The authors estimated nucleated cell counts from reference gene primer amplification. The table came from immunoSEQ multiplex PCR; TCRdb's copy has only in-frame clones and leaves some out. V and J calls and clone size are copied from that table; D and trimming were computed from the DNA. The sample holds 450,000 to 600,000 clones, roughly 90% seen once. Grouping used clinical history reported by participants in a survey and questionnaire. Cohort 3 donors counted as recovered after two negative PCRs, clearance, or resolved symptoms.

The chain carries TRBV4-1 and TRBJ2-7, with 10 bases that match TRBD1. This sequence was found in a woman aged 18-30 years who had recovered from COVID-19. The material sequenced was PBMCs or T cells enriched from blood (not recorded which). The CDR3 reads CASSQGARGTGEIPGEQYF. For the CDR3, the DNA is TGCGCCAGCAGCCAAGGCGCCCGAGGGACAGGGGAAATTCCGGGGGAGCAGTACTTC.